This is a list of T cell receptor beta chains from one sample in a study of blood T cell repertoires in COVID-19. Sequencing was performed with immunoSEQ multiplex PCR; in TCRdb, only in-frame clones are kept and a portion is missing. Altogether 300,000 to 450,000 clones are present, about 87% being singletons, with the ten largest covering 1% to 1.5%. Sequenced: PBMCs or T cells enriched from blood (not recorded which). These receptors all stem from a man between 25 and 39 years old who had recovered from COVID-19. The CDR3 runs from the conserved cysteine through the conserved F or W. A D gene is named only where the DNA matches it firmly. Clone sizes are given selectively: once, few, many, or a class where the clone is expanded.

>TRBJ1-5|15|TRBD1|TRBV4-1|.
CASSQAETGAQPQHF
TGCGCCAGCAGCCAAGCCGAGACAGGGGCTCAGCCCCAGCATTTT
>TRBJ1-2|16|TRBD1|TRBV5-3|.
CARNKGAWELDYGYTF
TGTGCCAGAAACAAGGGGGCTTGGGAGTTGGACTATGGCTACACCTTC
>TRBJ1-3|15|.|TRBV6-5|.
CASRAGQHSGNTIYF
TGTGCCAGCAGGGCCGGACAGCACTCTGGAAACACCATATATTTT
>TRBJ1-2|15|TRBD1|TRBV5-4|.
CASSSGTGNDYGYTF
TGTGCCAGCAGCTCCGGGACAGGAAACGACTATGGCTACACCTTC
>TRBJ1-2|19|TRBD1|TRBV5-6|few
CASSLFYPFGTGRLYGYTF
TGTGCCAGCAGCTTGTTCTACCCGTTCGGGACAGGGCGTTTGTATGGCTACACCTTC
>TRBJ1-2|15|.|TRBV7-8|.
CASSLGRGKDYGYTF
TGTGCCAGCAGCTTAGGACGGGGGAAGGACTATGGCTACACCTTC
>TRBJ1-2|13|.|TRBV7-9|.
CASSLLNTYGYTF
TGTGCCAGCAGCCTCCTCAACACCTATGGCTACACCTTC
>TRBJ2-1|13|TRBD1|TRBV6-5|.
CASRPDRGKEQFF
TGTGCCAGCAGACCTGACAGGGGGAAAGAGCAGTTCTTC
>TRBJ2-7|15|TRBD1|TRBV2|.
CASSEGTGAIYEQYF
TGTGCCAGCAGTGAGGGGACAGGGGCGATCTACGAGCAGTACTTC
>TRBJ2-2|19|TRBD1|TRBV12-5|once
CASGTGTGGLRTNTGELFF
TGTGCTAGTGGTACTGGGACAGGGGGCCTAAGAACGAACACCGGGGAGCTGTTTTTT
>TRBJ1-1|11|.|TRBV4-1|.
CASSQLGEAFF
TGCGCCAGCAGCCAACTAGGTGAAGCTTTCTTT
>TRBJ1-1|13|.|TRBV7-8|.
CASRSQGNSEAFF
TGTGCCAGCAGATCGCAGGGGAACTCTGAAGCTTTCTTT
>TRBJ2-2|15|.|TRBV27|.
CASSPTAGNTGELFF
TGTGCCAGCAGCCCCACAGCGGGGAACACCGGGGAGCTGTTTTTT
>TRBJ1-2|13|.|TRBV10-2|.
CASSSPGGIGYTF
TGCGCCAGCAGCTCTCCGGGAGGGATCGGCTACACCTTC
>TRBJ1-4|14|.|TRBV10-1|.
CAARIRGRGEKLFF
TGCGCCGCTAGGATCCGGGGAAGAGGAGAAAAACTGTTTTTT
>TRBJ2-2|16|.|TRBV9|.
CASSVDGRGTTGELFF
TGTGCCAGCAGCGTAGATGGGAGGGGGACAACCGGGGAGCTGTTTTTT
>TRBJ2-1|16|TRBD1|TRBV9|once
CASSVHPGTGRDEQFF
TGTGCCAGCAGCGTCCATCCCGGGACAGGGCGAGATGAGCAGTTCTTC
>TRBJ1-5|15|TRBD1|TRBV5-6|.
CASSKTGGSNQPQHF
TGTGCCAGCAGCAAGACAGGGGGAAGCAATCAGCCCCAGCATTTT
>TRBJ2-7|14|TRBD1|TRBV5-1|.
CASSPGQGSYEQYF
TGCGCCAGCAGCCCGGGACAGGGCTCCTACGAGCAGTACTTC
>TRBJ2-2|12|.|TRBV27|once
CASSLATGELFF
TGTGCCAGCTCCCTAGCAACCGGGGAGCTGTTTTTT
>TRBJ2-4|13|.|TRBV7-2|.
CASSLDGLGPQYF
TGTGCCAGCAGCTTAGATGGGTTGGGGCCTCAGTACTTC
>TRBJ1-1|14|TRBD1|TRBV19|.
CASSLTGVRTEAFF
TGTGCCAGTAGCCTAACAGGGGTTCGGACTGAAGCTTTCTTT
>TRBJ2-7|15|TRBD1|TRBV10-1|once
CASSDPETGPYEQYF
TGCGCCAGCAGTGACCCCGAGACAGGGCCCTACGAGCAGTACTTC
>TRBJ2-5|13|TRBD1|TRBV11-3|.
CASSTGGSGTQYF
TGTGCCAGCAGCACAGGGGGAAGCGGGACCCAGTACTTC
>TRBJ1-1|13|TRBD1|TRBV24-1|.
CATSDSTGARAFF
TGTGCCACCAGTGACTCGACAGGGGCCAGAGCTTTCTTT
>TRBJ1-1|13|TRBD1|TRBV27|once
CASMTGAHTEAFF
TGTGCCAGCATGACAGGGGCGCACACTGAAGCTTTCTTT